The source of this TCR beta chain is a study of beta chain features in type 1 diabetes. The CDR3 has 14 amino acids. Germline V gene data show CDR1 as MGHDK and CDR2 as SYGVNS. Investigators reverse transcribed all isolated RNA, so they sequenced expressed TCRB transcripts. Assay: immunoSEQ multiplex PCR; the TCRdb copy retains only in-frame clones and omits some. This table has 330,000 or so clones, about 20% appearing once. This clone came up a few times. The genes are TRBV25-1 and TRBJ2-7; TRBD2 matches at 7 bases. The assigned J gene may be wrong: the sequence end matches TRBJ2-5 better. This TCR was sampled from a woman in her late teens or twenties in good health. Input material: naive CD4+ T cells from blood. The chain's CDR3 is CASSVSGGGETQYF. The CDR3 DNA sequence: TGTGCCAGCAGTGTGTCGGGAGGTGGAGAGACCCAGTACTTC.